This TCR beta chain was captured in a study of T cell clones after liver transplantation. Study background: Tolerant meant at least one year fully off immunosuppression without liver enzymes above twice normal.

Unstimulated PBMCs were sorted into CD3+CD4+ and CD3+CD8+ populations. A note on this clone: Its ends do not fully match the called genes, so a read error is possible.

Germline CDR1 and CDR2: SGHVS and FQNEAQ. CDR3 length equals 12 residues. Sequencing used immunoSEQ multiplex PCR; TCRdb keeps in-frame clones, though not all of them. The top ten clones hold 0.65% to 0.85% of a sample with around 77,000 clones, approximately 80% of them seen once. The sample in question was CD4+ T cells from blood, obtained 12 months after liver transplant. This chain links TRBV7-8 with TRBJ2-5; D is unresolved. The clonotype was recovered from a human patient who received a liver transplant. The graft donor may have given rise to some T cells. CDR3 DNA: TGTGCCAGCAGCTTAGTTCGAGAGGCCCAGTACTTC. Translation gives CASSLVREAQYF. The variable domain in full, with the rest retrieved from reference TRBV7-8 and TRBJ2-5, is GAGVSQSPRYKVAKRGQDVALRCDPISGHVSLFWYQQALGQGPEFLTYFQNEAQLDKSGLPSDRFFAERPEGSVSTLKIQRTQQEDSAVYLCASSLVREAQYFGPGTRLLVL.